This TCR beta chain comes out of a study of T cells in Graves' hyperthyroidism and ophthalmopathy. Study outcomes and limitations: Most clonotypes that expanded in the thyroid above 0.001 also showed up in blood. Through a model of 13 V-J features, ophthalmopathy was separated from stable hyperthyroidism.

RNA transcripts provided the source from which TCR beta CDR3 regions were amplified. The HTBI primer set was used in a first-round RT-PCR of the TCR CDR3. TCRdb reanalysed the multiplex PCR reads using MiXCR and keeps one entry per CDR3 protein. The data hold roughly 500,000 distinct CDR3 sequences, with approximately 49% observed a single time. This clonotype was counted many times. Its antigen is not identified. Exclusion of patients followed from uncontrolled infection, other autoimmune disease, pregnancy or lactation. The CDR3 contains 13 residues. V lost 6 bases, J lost 0 bases, and 8 bases lay in between.

This TCR was recovered from an adult woman with Graves' disease, either hyperthyroidism or ophthalmopathy (not recorded which). Sequencing was done on a sample of peripheral blood or thyroid tissue (not recorded which). The chain uses TRBV12-3 or TRBV12-4 and TRBJ1-1; D not certain. CDR3: CASSLSLNTEAFF. CDR3 DNA: TGTGCCAGCAGCTTAAGCCTGAACACTGAAGCTTTCTTT.